This T cell receptor (beta chain) appears in the sequencing data of a study of regulatory T cells in long-lasting Graves disease. This clonotype was observed a few times. Building the TCR beta libraries relied on iRepertoire HTBI primers, and CDR3 regions underwent Arm-PCR. TCRdb itself ran the multiplex PCR reads through MiXCR, one entry per CDR3 protein. The sample holds roughly 700,000 distinct CDR3 sequences, roughly 30% seen once. Time point meaning: persistent/refractory GD, antithyroid drugs over 5 years with positive TRAb. RNA isolated from PBMCs was used to make the TCR library. The V end was cut by 3 bases, the J end by 0 bases, with 6 bases between. This CDR3 is built from 13 residues.

The sequence came from a female donor with Graves disease. This sequence joins TRBV12-3 or TRBV12-4 and TRBJ2-7; D unclear. The sequencing used peripheral blood mononuclear cells (PBMCs), collected when the disease was refractory, from a patient treated with antithyroid drugs. Written as DNA, the CDR3 is TGTGCCAGCAGTTTTTCCCACTCCTACGAGCAGTACTTC. Translating gives CASSFSHSYEQYF.